This TCR beta chain was sequenced during a study of T cell repertoires in cytomegalovirus infection. At the level of the study: Public TCR beta signatures indicated both CMV infection and matching HLA type. Whole-study findings and limits: It was HLA-C-restricted CMV-specific TCR beta clonotypes that dominated the response ex vivo. Carriers of CMV plus the relevant HLA were identified by cumulative public TCR beta family frequency.

In regard to this clonotype: Its cognate antigen is unknown.

Each CDR3 protein is one row after TCRdb ran MiXCR on the reads. In the table there are hundreds of thousands of distinct CDR3 sequences, roughly 9.3% of which are singletons. The sample was PBMCs. The clonotype was recovered from a human donor in good health (CMV status not recorded). Some clones in this sample may be carry-over from other donors' samples.

CDR3 in DNA: TGTGCCAGCATTCTTTCGGGGGCCGGCAACTATGGCTACACCTTC. Encoded protein: CASILSGAGNYGYTF. The rearrangement links TRBV7-9 to TRBJ1-2, with D maybe TRBD1 (6 bases). In germline, CDR1 is SEHNR, CDR2 FQNEAQ (reference sequence). Trimming cost V 7 bases and J 2 bases, with 17 bases left between them. The CDR3 contains 15 residues.